This is a list of T cell receptor beta chains from one sample in a study of long-term antiretroviral therapy in people with HIV. This table comes from immunoSEQ multiplex PCR, and its TCRdb copy is limited to in-frame clones, with some not included. This table holds 17,000 or so clones, roughly 78% found once. Sequenced here: unsorted PBMCs, sampled at the start of antiretroviral therapy. The receptors were gathered from a man aged 30-40 years with HIV. Both conserved end residues are part of each CDR3. A D gene is named only where the DNA matches it firmly. Rows give clone size only sometimes, using once, few, many, or a class for an expanded clone.

v_call	j_call	d_call	clone_size	cdr3_nt	cdr3_aa
TRBV28	TRBJ1-1	NA	NA	TGTGCCAGCAGTTTATCCTTTTTTAGGGGCCAGCAGAACACTGAAGCTTTCTTT	CASSLSFFRGQQNTEAFF
TRBV7-2	TRBJ2-7	TRBD2	NA	TGTGCCAGCAGCTTCCCCGGACTAGCGGGGCGCTACGAGCAGTACTTC	CASSFPGLAGRYEQYF
TRBV6-5	TRBJ1-2	NA	NA	TGTGCCAGCAGTACAGAGATCTATGGCTACACCTTC	CASSTEIYGYTF
TRBV4-3	TRBJ2-3	NA	once	TGCGCCAGCAGCCAAGAAAGGGCGGATACAGATACGCAGTATTTT	CASSQERADTDTQYF
TRBV7-2	TRBJ2-7	NA	NA	TGTGCCAGCAGCCCCAGCGGTGCCTACGAGCAGTACTTC	CASSPSGAYEQYF
TRBV7-9	TRBJ1-3	NA	NA	TGTGCCAGCAGCTTAGGGACTACCATATATTTT	CASSLGTTIYF
TRBV27	TRBJ2-7	TRBD2	NA	TGTGCCAGTTGGACTAGCGGGATGCATATGGGGGCTAACGAGCAGTACTTC	CASWTSGMHMGANEQYF
TRBV6-1	TRBJ1-5	TRBD1	NA	TGTGCCAGCAGTGACAGGGGGTGGAAGCCCCAGCATTTT	CASSDRGWKPQHF
TRBV5-1	TRBJ1-2	NA	NA	TGCGCCAGCAGCTTGGGGCAGGGCGACTATGGCTACACCTTC	CASSLGQGDYGYTF
TRBV11-2	TRBJ2-7	NA	NA	TGTGCCAGCAGCTTAGATCAGGGAGCCGAGCAGTACTTC	CASSLDQGAEQYF
TRBV7-9	TRBJ1-1	NA	NA	TGTGCCAGCAGCTTAGAATCCTACACTGAAGCTTTCTTT	CASSLESYTEAFF
TRBV27	TRBJ1-5	NA	few	TGTGCCAGCAGTTCGGATGTCTTTCAGCCCCAGCATTTT	CASSSDVFQPQHF
TRBV10-3	TRBJ1-2	NA	NA	TGTGCCATCAGTGCGCACTCCGGACAGCAGGGCTACACCTTC	CAISAHSGQQGYTF
TRBV28	TRBJ1-3	NA	NA	TGTGCCAGCAGTTTAGAAACGGCCAACACCATATATTTT	CASSLETANTIYF
TRBV5-1	TRBJ1-3	NA	NA	TGCGCCAATCGGACTGGAAACACCATATATTTT	CANRTGNTIYF
TRBV7-2	TRBJ2-1	TRBD1	NA	TGTGCCAGCAGGCAGCCTACAGGGGCCCCAGCCTACAATGAGCAGTTCTTC	CASRQPTGAPAYNEQFF
TRBV7-5	TRBJ2-3	NA	NA	TGTGTCAGATGTTGGGCAGAACGCCCAGATACGCAGTATTTT	CVRCWAERPDTQYF
TRBV28	TRBJ2-6	NA	once	TGTGCCAGCAGGGTCCCTGGGGCCAACGTCCTGACTTTC	CASRVPGANVLTF